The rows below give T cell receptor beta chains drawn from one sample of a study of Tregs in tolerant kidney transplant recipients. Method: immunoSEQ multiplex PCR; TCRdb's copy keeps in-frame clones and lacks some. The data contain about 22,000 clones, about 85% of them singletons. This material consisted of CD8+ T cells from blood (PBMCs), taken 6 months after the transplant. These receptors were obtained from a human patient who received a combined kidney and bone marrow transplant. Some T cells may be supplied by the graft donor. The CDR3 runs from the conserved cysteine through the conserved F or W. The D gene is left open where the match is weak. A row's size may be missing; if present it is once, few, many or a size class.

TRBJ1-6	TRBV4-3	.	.	CASSQERGGSPLHF	TGCGCCAGCAGCCAAGAAAGGGGGGGTTCACCCCTCCACTTT
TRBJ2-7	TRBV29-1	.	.	CSVGAGPYEQYF	TGCAGCGTGGGGGCAGGGCCGTACGAGCAGTACTTC
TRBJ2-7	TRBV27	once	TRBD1	CASSLSPGGAYEQYF	TGTGCCAGCAGTTTATCGCCAGGGGGCGCTTACGAGCAGTACTTC
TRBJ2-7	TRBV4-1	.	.	CASSRSGAHSSYEQYF	TGCGCCAGCAGCCGATCAGGGGCCCACTCCTCCTACGAGCAGTACTTC
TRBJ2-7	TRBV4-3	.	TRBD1	CASSQGQGAREQYF	TGCGCCAGCAGCCAAGGGCAGGGGGCGAGGGAGCAGTACTTC
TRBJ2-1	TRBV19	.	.	CASSTERLFPYNEQFF	TGTGCCAGTAGTACCGAAAGACTGTTTCCCTACAATGAGCAGTTCTTC
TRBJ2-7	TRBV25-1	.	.	CASSDRYRASEQYF	TGTGCCAGCAGTGACCGCTATAGAGCGTCCGAGCAGTACTTC
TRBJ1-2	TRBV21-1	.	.	CASSKEEGVDRNYGYTF	TGTGCCAGCAGCAAAGAAGAGGGGGTGGACAGAAACTATGGCTACACCTTC
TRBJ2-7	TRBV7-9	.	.	CASSPPLRLYEQYF	TGTGCCAGCAGCCCTCCACTGCGGCTATACGAGCAGTACTTC
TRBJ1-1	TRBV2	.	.	CASEGTLNTEAFF	TGTGCCAGCGAGGGGACTTTGAACACTGAAGCTTTCTTT
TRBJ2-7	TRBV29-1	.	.	CSVELQARAYEQYF	TGCAGCGTTGAATTACAGGCTAGGGCCTACGAGCAGTACTTC
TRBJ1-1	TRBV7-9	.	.	CASSSTRDIWESTEAFF	TGTGCCAGCAGCTCAACCCGGGACATATGGGAGAGCACTGAAGCTTTCTTT
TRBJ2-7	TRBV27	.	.	CASSPRVGYEQYF	TGTGCCAGCAGTCCCCGGGTAGGCTACGAGCAGTACTTC
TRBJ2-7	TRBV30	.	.	CAWSVSGRYEQYF	TGTGCCTGGAGTGTATCAGGGCGCTACGAGCAGTACTTC
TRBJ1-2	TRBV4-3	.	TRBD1	CASSQGTGTVNGYTF	TGCGCCAGCAGCCAAGGAACCGGGACAGTGAATGGCTACACCTTC
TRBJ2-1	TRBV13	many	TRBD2	CASSLAGTSGRGEQFF	TGTGCCAGCAGCTTAGCTGGGACTAGCGGGAGGGGTGAGCAGTTCTTC
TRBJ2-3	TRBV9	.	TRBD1	CASSRPRTGALTDTQYF	TGTGCCAGCAGCCGACCCCGGACAGGGGCCCTCACAGATACGCAGTATTTT
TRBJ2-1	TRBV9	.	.	CASSVGAPYNNEQFF	TGTGCCAGCAGCGTAGGAGCTCCTTATAACAATGAGCAGTTCTTC
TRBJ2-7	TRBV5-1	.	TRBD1	CASSLAGTENYEQYF	TGCGCCAGCAGCTTGGCCGGGACAGAGAACTACGAGCAGTACTTC
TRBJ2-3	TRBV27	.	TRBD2	CASSLPTSGKYTDTQYF	TGTGCCAGCAGTTTACCGACTAGCGGGAAATACACAGATACGCAGTATTTT
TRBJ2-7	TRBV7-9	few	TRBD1	CASQAGTGNYEQYF	TGTGCCAGCCAGGCGGGGACAGGGAACTACGAGCAGTACTTC
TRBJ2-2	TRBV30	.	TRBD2	CAWSSGTSGGAGELFF	TGTGCCTGGAGTTCCGGGACTAGCGGGGGGGCCGGGGAGCTGTTTTTT
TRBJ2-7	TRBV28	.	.	CASSLPTEAYEQYF	TGTGCCAGCAGTTTACCGACAGAGGCCTACGAGCAGTACTTC
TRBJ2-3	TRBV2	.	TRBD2	CASRTSGEADTQYF	TGTGCCAGCAGAACAAGCGGGGAGGCAGATACGCAGTATTTT
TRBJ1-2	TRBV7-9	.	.	CASEEDTF	TGTGCCTCTGAAGAGGACACCTTC
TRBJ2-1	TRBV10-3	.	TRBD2	CAISDEGGSWYNEQFF	TGTGCCATCAGTGACGAGGGAGGGTCTTGGTACAATGAGCAGTTCTTC
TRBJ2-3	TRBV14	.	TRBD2	CASSSLAGDTDTQYF	TGTGCCAGCAGCAGTCTAGCGGGAGACACAGATACGCAGTATTTT
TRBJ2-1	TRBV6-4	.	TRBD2	CASSRTSGGADEQFF	TGTGCCAGCAGCCGGACTAGCGGGGGTGCGGATGAGCAGTTCTTC
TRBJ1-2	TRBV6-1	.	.	CASSEVTTGPYGYTF	TGTGCCAGCAGTGAAGTAACGACAGGCCCCTATGGCTACACCTTC
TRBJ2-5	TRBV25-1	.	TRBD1	CASSVWDRGQETQYF	TGTGCCAGCAGTGTTTGGGACAGGGGGCAAGAGACCCAGTACTTC
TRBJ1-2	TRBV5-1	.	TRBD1	CASSPTGTAANYGYTF	TGCGCCAGCAGCCCTACCGGGACAGCGGCTAACTATGGCTACACCTTC
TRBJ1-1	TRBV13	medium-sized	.	CASSLGRNGFF	TGTGCCAGCAGCTTAGGGCGGAATGGTTTCTTT
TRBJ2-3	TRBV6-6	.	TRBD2	CASSYTLAGGSDTQYF	TGTGCCAGCAGTTACACATTAGCGGGAGGATCGGATACGCAGTATTTT
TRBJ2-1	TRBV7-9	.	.	CASELALNNEQFF	TGTGCCAGCGAGCTAGCCCTGAACAATGAGCAGTTCTTC
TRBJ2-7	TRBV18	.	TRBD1	CASSPGQGLGEQYF	TGTGCCAGCTCACCGGGACAGGGGCTCGGGGAGCAGTACTTC
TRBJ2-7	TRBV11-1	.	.	CASSFGSGTLYEQYF	TGTGCCAGCAGCTTCGGTAGCGGCACTCTCTACGAGCAGTACTTC
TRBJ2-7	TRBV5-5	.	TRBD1	CASSFGQGGYEQYF	TGTGCCAGCAGCTTTGGACAGGGTGGCTACGAGCAGTACTTC
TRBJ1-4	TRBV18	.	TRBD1	CASSPPWTGVATNEKLFF	TGTGCCAGCTCACCACCGTGGACAGGAGTTGCAACTAATGAAAAACTGTTTTTT
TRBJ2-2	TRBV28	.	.	CASSLRGLSGELFF	TGTGCCAGCAGTTTACGGGGTCTCTCCGGGGAGCTGTTTTTT
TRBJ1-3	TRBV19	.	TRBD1	CASSPDRGSSGNTIYF	TGTGCCAGTAGTCCAGACAGGGGGAGCTCTGGAAACACCATATATTTT
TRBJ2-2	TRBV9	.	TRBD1	CASSVSQVEGDRGSNTGELFF	TGTGCCAGCAGCGTATCCCAAGTTGAAGGGGACAGGGGTTCGAACACCGGGGAGCTGTTTTTT
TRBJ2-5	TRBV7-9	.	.	CASSLVIEETQYF	TGTGCCAGCAGCTTAGTAATTGAAGAGACCCAGTACTTC
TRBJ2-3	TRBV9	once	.	CASSVVQGDTQYF	TGTGCCAGCAGCGTAGTACAGGGAGATACGCAGTATTTT
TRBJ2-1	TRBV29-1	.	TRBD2	CSVDEAGFYNEQFF	TGCAGCGTTGACGAAGCGGGATTCTACAATGAGCAGTTCTTC
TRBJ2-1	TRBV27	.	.	CASGHRASYNEQFF	TGTGCCAGCGGTCACAGGGCCTCCTACAATGAGCAGTTCTTC
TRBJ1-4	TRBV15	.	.	CATSRDKSTISEKLFF	TGTGCCACCAGCAGAGATAAATCTACGATTAGTGAAAAACTGTTTTTT
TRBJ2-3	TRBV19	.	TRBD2	CASKQWTSGGPSTDTQYF	TGTGCCAGTAAACAATGGACTAGCGGGGGTCCTAGCACAGATACGCAGTATTTT
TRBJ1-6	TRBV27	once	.	CASSLFQGSSYNSPLHF	TGTGCCAGCAGTTTATTTCAGGGGAGCTCCTATAATTCACCCCTCCACTTT
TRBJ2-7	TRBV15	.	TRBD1	CATSRDRGQGSEQYF	TGTGCCACCAGCAGAGATCGGGGACAGGGTTCCGAGCAGTACTTC
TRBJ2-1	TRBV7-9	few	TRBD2	CASSPDSGGADEQFF	TGTGCCAGCAGCCCCGATAGCGGGGGGGCCGATGAGCAGTTCTTC
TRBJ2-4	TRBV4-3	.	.	CASSKTTVQNIQYF	TGCGCCAGCAGCAAAACCACAGTTCAAAACATTCAGTACTTC
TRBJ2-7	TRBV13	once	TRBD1	CASSRDRGFYEQYF	TGTGCCAGCAGTAGGGACAGGGGATTCTACGAGCAGTACTTC